This is a list of T cell receptor beta chains from one sample in a study of Ad26.COV2.S vaccination and SARS-CoV-2 variants. Here immunoSEQ multiplex PCR was the method, and the copy in TCRdb shows in-frame clones only, minus some. The sample has approximately 460,000 clones, roughly nine tenths seen once. The sample in question was peripheral blood, obtained in a trial of Ad26.COV2.S vaccine versus placebo. The receptors were gathered from a person between 18 and 59 years old who received the Ad26.COV2.S COVID-19 vaccine or a placebo. Both conserved end residues are part of each CDR3. Fields, in order: J gene, clone size, D gene, V gene, CDR3 protein, CDR3 DNA. The D gene is left open where the match is weak. Size is omitted from some rows. Given values are once, few, many or a class for expanded clones.

>TRBJ1-2|once|.|TRBV29-1
CSVASGETHGYTF
TGCAGCGTCGCGAGTGGAGAAACACATGGCTACACCTTC
>TRBJ1-3|.|.|TRBV28
CASSSSTGAGNTIYF
TGTGCCAGCAGTTCCTCGACAGGCGCTGGAAACACCATATATTTT
>TRBJ1-5|.|.|TRBV19
CASSIGQGAGNQPQHF
TGTGCCAGTAGTATAGGGCAGGGCGCCGGCAATCAGCCCCAGCATTTT
>TRBJ2-1|once|TRBD2|TRBV30
CAWSGLGAVGNEQFF
TGTGCCTGGAGCGGACTAGGGGCGGTAGGCAATGAGCAGTTCTTC
>TRBJ1-1|.|.|TRBV6-5
CASRTQGNTEAFF
TGTGCCAGCAGGACTCAGGGGAACACTGAAGCTTTCTTT
>TRBJ1-1|.|TRBD1|TRBV6-5
CASSYSGQGGTEAFF
TGTGCCAGCAGTTACTCGGGACAGGGCGGCACTGAAGCTTTCTTT
>TRBJ2-1|.|TRBD1|TRBV28
CASSLRDRANNEQFF
TGTGCCAGCAGTCTCCGGGACAGGGCGAACAATGAGCAGTTCTTC
>TRBJ1-4|.|.|TRBV10-1
CARTDDRRVSNEKLFF
TGCGCCAGAACAGACGACAGGCGAGTTTCTAATGAAAAACTGTTTTTT
>TRBJ2-3|.|TRBD2|TRBV2
CASSDSAGGDTQYF
TGTGCCAGCAGTGACTCGGCCGGGGGGGATACGCAGTATTTT
>TRBJ2-3|.|TRBD2|TRBV19
CASSIYASGASDTQYF
TGTGCCAGTAGTATATATGCTAGCGGGGCATCAGATACGCAGTATTTT
>TRBJ1-6|.|.|TRBV28
CASRRARGSPLHF
TGTGCCAGCAGAAGGGCCCGGGGTTCACCCCTCCACTTT
>TRBJ2-2|.|.|TRBV7-6
CASSGTSRRWWDTGELFF
TGTGCCAGCAGCGGCACCAGCAGAAGGTGGTGGGACACCGGGGAGCTGTTTTTT
>TRBJ2-2|.|.|TRBV6-5
CASSYNPGVGTGELFF
TGTGCCAGCAGTTACAACCCGGGAGTCGGCACCGGGGAGCTGTTTTTT
>TRBJ1-1|.|TRBD1|TRBV29-1
CSVGQGSTEAFF
TGCAGCGTTGGACAGGGGAGCACTGAAGCTTTCTTT
>TRBJ1-1|.|.|TRBV7-9
CASSLASSGHLNTEAFF
TGTGCCAGCAGCTTAGCCTCCTCGGGACACCTAAACACTGAAGCTTTCTTT
>TRBJ1-2|.|.|TRBV27
CASSLSTGSYGYTF
TGTGCCAGCAGTTTATCTACAGGGTCCTATGGCTACACCTTC
>TRBJ1-1|few|.|TRBV7-2
CASSLYEGLAFF
TGTGCCAGCAGCCTCTACGAGGGGTTGGCTTTCTTT
>TRBJ1-1|.|.|TRBV19
CASSAPRVGAEAFF
TGTGCCAGTAGTGCCCCCAGGGTGGGGGCTGAAGCTTTCTTT
>TRBJ2-5|.|TRBD2|TRBV15
CATSRDRGLAGVQETQYF
TGTGCCACCAGCAGAGATCGGGGACTAGCGGGGGTCCAAGAGACCCAGTACTTC
>TRBJ1-5|.|.|TRBV6-5
CASSYAAGSNQPQHF
TGTGCCAGCAGTTACGCGGCCGGAAGCAATCAGCCCCAGCATTTT